The count of the clone carrying this TCR beta chain is one. The trim removed 8 bases at V and 5 bases at J, leaving 11 bases unmatched. The CDR3 consists of 15 residues. CDR1 is MDHEN, CDR2 SYDVKM, per germline. This sample was included in a study of blood T cell repertoires in COVID-19. Across the study: Sites in the United States, Italy and Spain provided acute and convalescent COVID-19 samples. T cells, B-cell-depleted T cells, or PBMCs supplied cDNA or gDNA.

Sequencing used immunoSEQ multiplex PCR; TCRdb keeps in-frame clones, though not all of them. In the table there are around 230,000 clones, roughly 87% of which are singletons. Source material: peripheral blood. This chain links TRBV28 with TRBJ2-5; 10 nucleotides match TRBD1. This TCR derives from a man aged 55 to 70 who had recovered from COVID-19. CDR3 amino acids: CASVSPGTGAETQYF. In nucleotides, the CDR3 is TGTGCCAGCGTCAGCCCCGGGACAGGGGCGGAGACCCAGTACTTC.